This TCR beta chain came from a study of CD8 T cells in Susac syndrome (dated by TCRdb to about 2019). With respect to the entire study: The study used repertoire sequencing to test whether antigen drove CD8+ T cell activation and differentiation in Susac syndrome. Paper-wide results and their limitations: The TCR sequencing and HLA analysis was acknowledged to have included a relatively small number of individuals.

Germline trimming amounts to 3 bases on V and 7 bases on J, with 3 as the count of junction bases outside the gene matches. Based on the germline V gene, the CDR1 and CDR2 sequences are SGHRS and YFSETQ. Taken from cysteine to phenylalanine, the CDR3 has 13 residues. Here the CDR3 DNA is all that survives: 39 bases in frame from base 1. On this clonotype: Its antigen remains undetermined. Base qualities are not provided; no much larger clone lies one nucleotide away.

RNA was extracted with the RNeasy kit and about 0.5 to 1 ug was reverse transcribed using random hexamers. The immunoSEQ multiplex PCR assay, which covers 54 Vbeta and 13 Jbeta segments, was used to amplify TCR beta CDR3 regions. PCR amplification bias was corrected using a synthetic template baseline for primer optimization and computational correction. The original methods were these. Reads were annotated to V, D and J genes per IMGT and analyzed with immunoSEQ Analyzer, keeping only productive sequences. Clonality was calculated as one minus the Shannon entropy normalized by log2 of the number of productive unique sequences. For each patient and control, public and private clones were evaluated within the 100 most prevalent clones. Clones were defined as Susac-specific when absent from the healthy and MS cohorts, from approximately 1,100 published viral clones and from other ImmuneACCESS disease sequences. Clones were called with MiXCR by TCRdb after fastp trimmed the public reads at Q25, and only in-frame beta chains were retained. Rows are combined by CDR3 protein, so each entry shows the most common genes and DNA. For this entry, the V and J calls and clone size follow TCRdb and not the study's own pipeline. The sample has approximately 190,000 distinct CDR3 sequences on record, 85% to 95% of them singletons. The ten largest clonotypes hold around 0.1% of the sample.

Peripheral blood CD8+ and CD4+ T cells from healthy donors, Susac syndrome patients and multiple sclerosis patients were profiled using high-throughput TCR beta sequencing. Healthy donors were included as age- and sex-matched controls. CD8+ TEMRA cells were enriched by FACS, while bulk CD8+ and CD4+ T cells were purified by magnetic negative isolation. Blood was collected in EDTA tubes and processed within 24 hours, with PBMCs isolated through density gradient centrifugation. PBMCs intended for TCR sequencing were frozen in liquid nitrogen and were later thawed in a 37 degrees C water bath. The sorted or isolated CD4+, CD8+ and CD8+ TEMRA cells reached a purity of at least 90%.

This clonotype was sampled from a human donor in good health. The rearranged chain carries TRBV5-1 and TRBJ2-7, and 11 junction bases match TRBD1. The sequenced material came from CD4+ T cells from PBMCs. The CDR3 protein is CASSSGTGGEQYF. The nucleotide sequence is TGCGCCAGCAGCTCCGGGACAGGGGGTGAGCAGTACTTC.